These 13 T cell receptor beta chains originate from one sample sequenced in a study of T-cell reconstitution after alpha-beta-depleted transplantation in children. This sample's TCRbeta library carried unique molecular identifier barcodes. TCRdb re-called the PCR reads with MiXCR, one entry per CDR3 protein. The table includes some 340,000 distinct CDR3 sequences, approximately 10% detected once. Sample: PBMCs from the stem cell graft donor, taken from the stem cell graft. The receptor source for this set is a human donor who donated a stem cell graft to a child with acute lymphoblastic leukemia.

On this clonotype itself: A junction end diverges from the germline sequence, so it may reflect a read error. This chain links TRBV4-3 with TRBJ2-2, with D perhaps TRBD2 (5 bases). This CDR3 spans 13 amino acids. Germline CDR1 and CDR2: LGHNA and YSLEER. This CDR3 reads CASSQENTGELYF. The CDR3 coding sequence is TGCGCCAGCAGCCAGGAAAACACCGGGGAGCTGTATTTT.

This clonotype was recorded a few times. Written as DNA, the CDR3 is TGTGCCAGCTTTGGGACGGAAGCGAGCTCCTACAATGAGCAGTTCTTC. It specifies CASFGTEASSYNEQFF. The V gene is TRBV28, the J gene TRBJ2-1; D possibly uses TRBD1 or TRBD2 (5 bases each). The CDR3 covers 16 residues. Trimming shortened V by 8 bases and J by 0 bases, and 17 bases separated the two germline ends. Germline CDR1 and CDR2: MDHEN and SYDVKM.

The chain links TRBV12-3 or TRBV12-4 to TRBJ2-7, with D tentatively TRBD2 (5 bases). The CDR3 loop spans 14 amino acids. Trimming removed 1 base from V and 5 bases from J, with 12 bases in between. The DNA for the CDR3 is TGTGCCAGCAGTTTAGGAGGAGGAAACGACGAGCAGTACTTC. This gives the protein CASSLGGGNDEQYF.

In its sample, this clonotype was seen a few times. The chain has TRBV7-3 and TRBJ2-1; 9 nucleotides agree with TRBD1. The V gene's germline CDR1 is SGHTA and CDR2 FQGTGA. Trimming took 4 bases from V and 12 from J; bases not matched to a gene: 16. The CDR3 length is 16 residues. CDR3 in DNA: TGTGCCAGCAGCTCCACAGGGGGCGCAGGGGTACGAGGGCAGTTCTTC. Translating gives CASSSTGGAGVRGQFF.

This clonotype was counted between two and nine times. CDR3 protein: CASSLAPWDTQYF. The CDR3 DNA is TGTGCCAGCAGCTTAGCGCCATGGGATACGCAGTATTTT. The genes are TRBV7-2 and TRBJ2-3; no definite D call. This CDR3 has 13 amino acids. Trimming stripped 0 bases from V and 6 bases from J, with 7 bases between. Per germline, CDR1 SGHTA and CDR2 FQGNSA.

This clonotype was recorded a few times. The CDR3 loop reads CSVDRGRTGELFF. In nucleotides, the CDR3 is TGCAGCGTTGACAGGGGGCGCACCGGGGAGCTGTTTTTT. The rearrangement uses TRBV29-1 and TRBJ2-2; 8 bases agree with TRBD1. Trimming removed 3 bases from V and 4 bases from J; junction bases left unmatched: 1. The CDR3 spans 13 residues. Germline V gene sequence: CDR1 SQVTM, CDR2 ANQGSEA.

This chain connects TRBV13 to TRBJ2-7; 10 nucleotides line up with TRBD2. Germline V gene data show CDR1 as PRHDT and CDR2 as FYEKMQ (reference sequence). This CDR3 has 18 residues. For the CDR3, the DNA is TGTACCTGCTGTCCCCGTACTGGGGGTAGCGGGAGGCCCTACGAGCAGTACTTC. Translated, it gives CTCCPRTGGSGRPYEQYF.

This clonotype showed up just a few times. V gene TRBV15 combines with J gene TRBJ2-3, with D hard to call. With 0 bases removed from V and 0 bases from J, the gap between germline ends came to 4 bases. The germline gives CDR1 LNHNV, CDR2 YYDKDF (reference sequence). The CDR3 has 14 amino acids. The CDR3 DNA sequence: TGTGCCACCAGCAGAGATCTGAGCACAGATACGCAGTATTTT. It translates to CATSRDLSTDTQYF.

This clonotype was recorded many times. The V gene is TRBV28, the J gene TRBJ2-5; D call uncertain. Germline V gene sequence: CDR1 MDHEN, CDR2 SYDVKM. Between the trimmed V and J ends, which lost 5 bases and 1 base, there was a span of 5 bases. The CDR3 has 12 amino acids. This chain's CDR3 is CASSTPQETQYF. The CDR3 bases are TGTGCCAGCAGTACCCCCCAAGAGACCCAGTACTTC.

This clonotype came up a few times. This chain joins TRBV2 and TRBJ2-3; possibly TRBD2 for D (6 bases). V was trimmed by 8 bases and J by 2 bases, leaving 23 bases between them. CDR3 length equals 17 residues. Germline lookup yields CDR1 SNHLY and CDR2 FYNNEI. CDR3 coding DNA: TGTGCCAGCCGATACGGGACTCACGAGATTTCCACAGATACGCAGTATTTT. Translation gives CASRYGTHEISTDTQYF.

This clonotype appeared a few times. For the CDR3, the DNA is TGTGCCAGCAGCGATAGCGGTAGTGGGGGGGAGCTGTTTTTT. Translating gives CASSDSGSGGELFF. V is TRBV7-2 and J is TRBJ2-2, with D perhaps matching TRBD2 (6 bases). The germline V gene encodes CDR1 SGHTA and CDR2 FQGNSA. The CDR3 runs 14 residues. V lost 5 bases to trimming and J lost 8 bases, with 15 bases between them.

This clonotype was detected many times. The chain is built from TRBV29-1 and TRBJ2-1, with 7 bases identical to TRBD1. With 3 bases clipped from V and 8 bases from J, the junction kept 13 bases outside the gene matches. The CDR3 runs to 15 residues. CDR1 and CDR2 from the germline V gene are SQVTM and ANQGSEA. This CDR3 reads CSVDRPGQVGDEQFF. Written as DNA, the CDR3 is TGCAGCGTTGACCGTCCCGGACAGGTCGGTGATGAGCAGTTCTTC.

This clonotype is categorized as medium-sized. The V gene is TRBV24-1, the J gene TRBJ2-2, with 8 bases identical to TRBD2. CDR3 length: 15 residues. Germline V gene data show CDR1 as KGHDR and CDR2 as SFDVKD. Trimming took 8 bases from V and 3 from J; bases not matched to a gene: 7. The DNA of the CDR3 is TGTGCCACCAAGAGCGGGAGCCGGGACACCGGGGAGCTGTTTTTT. Its translation is CATKSGSRDTGELFF.